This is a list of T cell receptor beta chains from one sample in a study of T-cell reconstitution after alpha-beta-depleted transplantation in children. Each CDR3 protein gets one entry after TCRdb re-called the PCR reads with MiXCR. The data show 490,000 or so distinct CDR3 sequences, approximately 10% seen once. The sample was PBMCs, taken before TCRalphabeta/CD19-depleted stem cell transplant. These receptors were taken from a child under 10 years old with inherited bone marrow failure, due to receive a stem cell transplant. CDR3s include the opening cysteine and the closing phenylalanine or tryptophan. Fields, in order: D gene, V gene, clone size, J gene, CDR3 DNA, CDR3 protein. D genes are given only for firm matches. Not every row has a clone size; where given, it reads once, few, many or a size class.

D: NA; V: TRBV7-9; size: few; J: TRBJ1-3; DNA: TGTGCCAGCAGCCTTGGCCGGCCCTACTCTGGAAACACCATATATTTT; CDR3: CASSLGRPYSGNTIYF
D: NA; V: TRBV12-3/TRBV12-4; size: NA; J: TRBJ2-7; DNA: TGTGCCAGCAGGGAAAACTACGAGCAGTACTTC; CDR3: CASRENYEQYF
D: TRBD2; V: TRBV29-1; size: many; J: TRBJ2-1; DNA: TGCAGCGTTTATCTAGCGGGAGGCAGCTCCTACAATGAGCAGTTCTTC; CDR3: CSVYLAGGSSYNEQFF
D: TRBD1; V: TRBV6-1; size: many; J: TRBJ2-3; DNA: TGTGCCAGCAGCCGGGGACAGGGCTTAATAGATACGCAGTATTTT; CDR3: CASSRGQGLIDTQYF
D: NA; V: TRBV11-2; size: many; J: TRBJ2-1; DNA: TGTGCCAGCAGCTTAGTCCCGGGAGTGGGTGAGCAGTTCTTC; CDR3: CASSLVPGVGEQFF
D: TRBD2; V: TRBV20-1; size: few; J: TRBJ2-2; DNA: TGCAGCGTGGAGGCGGGAGGCTCCACCGGGGAGCTGTTTTTT; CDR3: CSVEAGGSTGELFF
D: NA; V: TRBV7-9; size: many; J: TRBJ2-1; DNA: TGTGCCAGCAGCTTCAGGGACAAGACCTACAATGAGCAGTTCTTC; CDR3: CASSFRDKTYNEQFF
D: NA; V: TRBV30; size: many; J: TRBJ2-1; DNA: TGTGCCTGGAGTGTGTCCAGCGGTGCGGAGCAGTTCTTC; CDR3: CAWSVSSGAEQFF
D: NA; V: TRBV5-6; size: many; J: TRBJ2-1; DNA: TGTGCCAGCAGCACAGGGTACAATGAGCAGTTCTTC; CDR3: CASSTGYNEQFF
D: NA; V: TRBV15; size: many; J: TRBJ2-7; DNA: TGTGCCACCAGCAGAACCGGGACAACTTCCTACGAGCAGTACTTC; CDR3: CATSRTGTTSYEQYF
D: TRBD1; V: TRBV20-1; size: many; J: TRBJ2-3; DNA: TGCAGTGCCATTAGACAGGGGGGAGATACGCAGTATTTT; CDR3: CSAIRQGGDTQYF
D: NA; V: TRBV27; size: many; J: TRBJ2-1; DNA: TGTGCCAGCAGCAAGTATGATGAGCAGTTCTTC; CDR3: CASSKYDEQFF
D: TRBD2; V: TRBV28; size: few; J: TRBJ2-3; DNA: TGTGCCAGCAGTTTTCGTCTAAGAGCGGGAGGGCACACAGATACGCAGTATTTT; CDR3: CASSFRLRAGGHTDTQYF
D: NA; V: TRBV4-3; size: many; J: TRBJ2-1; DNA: TGCGCCAGCAGTCTGACCAGGGGGGTCAGCTCCTACAATGAGCAGTTCTTC; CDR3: CASSLTRGVSSYNEQFF
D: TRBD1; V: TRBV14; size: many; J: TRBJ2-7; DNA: TGTGCCAGCAGCCCCGACAGGGGTACCTACGAGCAGTACTTC; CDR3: CASSPDRGTYEQYF
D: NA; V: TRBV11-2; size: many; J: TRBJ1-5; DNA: TGTGCCAGCAGCTTAGAGGTGACGACACTTCTCAATCAGCCCCAGCATTTT; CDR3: CASSLEVTTLLNQPQHF
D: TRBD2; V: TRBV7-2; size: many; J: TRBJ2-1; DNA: TGTGCCAGCAGCCCCTGGGGCGGGAGCCCTATGGACGATGAGCAGTTCTTC; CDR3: CASSPWGGSPMDDEQFF
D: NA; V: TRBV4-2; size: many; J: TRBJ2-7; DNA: TGTGCCAGCAGCCTCCAGGCGGACAGCCCCTACGAGCAGTACTTC; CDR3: CASSLQADSPYEQYF
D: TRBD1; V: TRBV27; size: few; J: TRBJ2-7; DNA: TGTGCCAGCAGTTTCGGGACAGGGGATTTCTACGAGCAGTACTTC; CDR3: CASSFGTGDFYEQYF
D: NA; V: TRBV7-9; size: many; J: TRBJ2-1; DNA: TGTGCCAGCAGCTTAGAGACAAACAATGAGCAGTTCTTC; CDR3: CASSLETNNEQFF
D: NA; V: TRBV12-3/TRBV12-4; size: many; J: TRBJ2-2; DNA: TGTGCCAGCAGTTTCATCGTCCTGGACACCACGAACACCGGGGAGCTGTTTTTT; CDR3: CASSFIVLDTTNTGELFF
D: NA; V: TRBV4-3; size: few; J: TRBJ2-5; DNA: TGCGCCAGCAGCCAAGATCTAGGACAGACCTCCGAGACCCAGTACTTC; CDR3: CASSQDLGQTSETQYF
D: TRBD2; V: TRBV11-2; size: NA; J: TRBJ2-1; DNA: TGTGCCAGCAGCTTAGAACCTAGCGGGAGGGTATACAATGAGCAGTTCTTC; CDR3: CASSLEPSGRVYNEQFF
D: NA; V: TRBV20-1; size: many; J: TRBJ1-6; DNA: TGCAGTGCTAGGTCATTTCTGGGTTTTGGGAATTCACCCCTCCACTTT; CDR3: CSARSFLGFGNSPLHF
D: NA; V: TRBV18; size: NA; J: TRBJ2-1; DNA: TGTGCCAGCTCACCGAATAGCGGAAACAATGAGCAGTTCTTC; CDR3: CASSPNSGNNEQFF
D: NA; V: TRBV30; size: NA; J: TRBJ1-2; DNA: TGTGCCTGGAGTGAGGGGGGCTATGGCTACACCTTC; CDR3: CAWSEGGYGYTF
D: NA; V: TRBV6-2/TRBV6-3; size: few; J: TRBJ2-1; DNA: TGTGCCAGCAGTTACTCGAGGCGGGGCGCGTTCCGCTCCTACAATGAGCAGTTCTTC; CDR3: CASSYSRRGAFRSYNEQFF
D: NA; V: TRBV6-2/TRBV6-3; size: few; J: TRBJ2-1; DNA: TGTGCCAGCAGCTTCCAGAAGGGAAAGCAGTTCTTC; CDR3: CASSFQKGKQFF
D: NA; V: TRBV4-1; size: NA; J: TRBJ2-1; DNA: TGCGCCAGCAGCCCTCTAATAATGGGTGAGCAGTTCTTC; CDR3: CASSPLIMGEQFF
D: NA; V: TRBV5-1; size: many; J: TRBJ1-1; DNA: TGCGCCAGCAGCTTGAGTCCAGGGGCGACGGTGAACACTGAAGCTTTCTTT; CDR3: CASSLSPGATVNTEAFF
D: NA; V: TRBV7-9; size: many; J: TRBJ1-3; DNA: TGTGCCGGATGGGACACCAGCTCTGGAAACACCATATATTTT; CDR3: CAGWDTSSGNTIYF
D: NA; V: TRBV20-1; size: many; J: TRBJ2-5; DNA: TGCAGTGCTAGGAGTAGCCTCTACCAAGAGACCCAGTACTTC; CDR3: CSARSSLYQETQYF
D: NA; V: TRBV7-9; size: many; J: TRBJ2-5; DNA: TGTGCCAGCAGCGTAATCGGACTACGCGGGCGGGAGACCCAGTACTTC; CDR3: CASSVIGLRGRETQYF
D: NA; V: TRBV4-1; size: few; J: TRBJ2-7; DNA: TGCGCCAGCAGCCCCAGCCCGGACGGAGCCTACGAGCAGTACTTC; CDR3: CASSPSPDGAYEQYF
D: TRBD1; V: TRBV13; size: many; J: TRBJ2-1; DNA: TGTGCCAGCAGCTTTCGGACAGGGAGGTTCTATGAGCAGTTCTTC; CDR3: CASSFRTGRFYEQFF
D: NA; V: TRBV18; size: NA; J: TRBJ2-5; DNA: TGTGCCAGCTCACCATTCAAGGGAGAGACCCAGTACTTC; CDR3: CASSPFKGETQYF
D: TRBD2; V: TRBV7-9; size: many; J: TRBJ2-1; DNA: TGTGCCAGCAGCTCCGGGACTAGCAGCAATGAGCAGTTCTTC; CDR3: CASSSGTSSNEQFF
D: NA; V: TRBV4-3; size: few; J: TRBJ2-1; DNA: TGCGCCAGCAGCCAAGTTCGCGGGCCTCCGAATGAGCAGTTCTTC; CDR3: CASSQVRGPPNEQFF
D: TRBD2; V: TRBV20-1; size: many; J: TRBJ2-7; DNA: TGCAGTGCTAGAGAAAACTTCGCTAGCGGGAGCCCCTACGAGCAGTACTTC; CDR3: CSARENFASGSPYEQYF
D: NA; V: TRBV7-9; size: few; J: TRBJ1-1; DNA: TGTGCCAGCAGCTCCCCGGTCTTAGGAACTTGGAAGGCTTTCTTT; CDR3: CASSSPVLGTWKAFF
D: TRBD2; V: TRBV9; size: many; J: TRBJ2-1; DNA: TGTGCCAGCAGCGCCGGGACTAGCGGCTACAATGAGCAGTTCTTC; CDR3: CASSAGTSGYNEQFF
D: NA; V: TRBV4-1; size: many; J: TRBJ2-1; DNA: TGCGCCAGCAGCCACGGTGGGAACTACAATGAGCAGTTCTTC; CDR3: CASSHGGNYNEQFF
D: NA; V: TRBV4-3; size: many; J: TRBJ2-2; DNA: TGCGCCAGCAGCCAAGGAAACAGGGTGACCGGGGAGCTGTTTTTT; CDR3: CASSQGNRVTGELFF
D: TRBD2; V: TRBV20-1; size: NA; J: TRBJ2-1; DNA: TGCAGTGCTAATCCCCATTACATTGAGGGATCTAGCGGGAGCTACTATGAGCAGTTCTTC; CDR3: CSANPHYIEGSSGSYYEQFF
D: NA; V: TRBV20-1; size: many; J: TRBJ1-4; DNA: TGCAGTGCTAGCTCCGACAGTTTTAATGAAAAACTGTTTTTT; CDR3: CSASSDSFNEKLFF
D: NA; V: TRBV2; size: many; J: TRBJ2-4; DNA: TGTGCCAGCAGTGGGGACGGGAACATTCAGTACTTC; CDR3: CASSGDGNIQYF